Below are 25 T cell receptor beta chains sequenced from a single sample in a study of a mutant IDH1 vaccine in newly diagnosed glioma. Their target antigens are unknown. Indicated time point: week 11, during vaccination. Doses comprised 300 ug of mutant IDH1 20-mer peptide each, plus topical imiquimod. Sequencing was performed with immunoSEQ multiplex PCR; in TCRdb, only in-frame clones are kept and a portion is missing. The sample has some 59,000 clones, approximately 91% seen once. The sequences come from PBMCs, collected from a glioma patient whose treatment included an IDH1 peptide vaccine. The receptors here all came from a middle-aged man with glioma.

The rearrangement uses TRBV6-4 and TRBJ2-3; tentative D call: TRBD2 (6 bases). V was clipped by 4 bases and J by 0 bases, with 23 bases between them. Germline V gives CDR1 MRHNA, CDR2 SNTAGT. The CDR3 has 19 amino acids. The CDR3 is CASSAKPREGGTSTDTQYF. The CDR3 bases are TGTGCCAGCAGTGCCAAACCCAGAGAGGGCGGGACTAGCACAGATACGCAGTATTTT.

Here the CDR3 DNA reads TGTGCCAGCAGCCGGACTAGTGAGCCCTACAATGAGCAGTTCTTC. This gives the protein CASSRTSEPYNEQFF. The chain links TRBV5-4 to TRBJ2-1, with TRBD2 matching over 7 bases. Germline V lookup: CDR1 SGHNT, CDR2 YYREEE (reference sequence). V lost 4 bases, J lost 2 bases, and 6 bases stayed unmatched. This CDR3 spans 15 amino acids.

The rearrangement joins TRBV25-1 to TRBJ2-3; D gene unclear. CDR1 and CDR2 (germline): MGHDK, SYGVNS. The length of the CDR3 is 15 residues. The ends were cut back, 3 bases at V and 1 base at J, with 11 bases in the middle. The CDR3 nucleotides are TGTGCCAGCAGTGACGCCGGACGGGGCACAGATACGCAGTATTTT. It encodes CASSDAGRGTDTQYF.

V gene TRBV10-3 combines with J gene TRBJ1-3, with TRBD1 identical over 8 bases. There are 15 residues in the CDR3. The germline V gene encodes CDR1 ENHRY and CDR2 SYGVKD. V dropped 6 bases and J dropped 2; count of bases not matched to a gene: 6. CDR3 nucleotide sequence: TGTGCCATCAGCGGACAGGGTGGAACTGGAAACACCATATATTTT. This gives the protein CAISGQGGTGNTIYF.

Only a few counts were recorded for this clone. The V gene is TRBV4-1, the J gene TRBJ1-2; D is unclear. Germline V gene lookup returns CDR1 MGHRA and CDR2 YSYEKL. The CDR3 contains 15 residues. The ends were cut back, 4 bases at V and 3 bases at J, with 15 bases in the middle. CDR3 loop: CASSPAPGQHYGYTF. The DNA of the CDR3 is TGCGCCAGCAGCCCCGCTCCGGGCCAGCACTATGGCTACACCTTC.

The CDR3 bases are TGCGCCAGCAGTAGGCAGAGGAACACTGAAGCTTTCTTT. Its translation: CASSRQRNTEAFF. The V gene is TRBV10-1, the J gene TRBJ1-1; D unclear. CDR3 length equals 13 residues. Trimming removed 5 bases at V and 1 base at J, with 8 bases between. CDR1 WNHNN and CDR2 SYGVQD come from the germline V gene (reference sequence).

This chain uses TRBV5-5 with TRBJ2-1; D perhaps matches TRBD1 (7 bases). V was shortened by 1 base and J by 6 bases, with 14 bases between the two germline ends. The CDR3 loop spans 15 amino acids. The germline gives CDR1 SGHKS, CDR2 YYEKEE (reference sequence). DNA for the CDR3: TGTGCCAGCAGCTTGATCAGGGGGACTGGCAATGAGCAGTTCTTC. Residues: CASSLIRGTGNEQFF.

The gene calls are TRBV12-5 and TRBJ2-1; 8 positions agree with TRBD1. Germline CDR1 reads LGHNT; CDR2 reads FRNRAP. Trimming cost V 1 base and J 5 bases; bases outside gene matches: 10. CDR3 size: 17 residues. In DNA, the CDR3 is TGTGCTAGTGGTTTGGGGTTAGGCAGGGGGCGGAACAATGAGCAGTTCTTC. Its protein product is CASGLGLGRGRNNEQFF.

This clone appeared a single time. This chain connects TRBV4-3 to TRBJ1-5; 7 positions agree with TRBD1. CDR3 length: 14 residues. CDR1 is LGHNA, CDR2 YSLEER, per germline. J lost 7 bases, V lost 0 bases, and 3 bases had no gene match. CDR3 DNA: TGCGCCAGCAGCCAAGAGACAGGGTGGCAGCCCCAGCATTTT. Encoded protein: CASSQETGWQPQHF.

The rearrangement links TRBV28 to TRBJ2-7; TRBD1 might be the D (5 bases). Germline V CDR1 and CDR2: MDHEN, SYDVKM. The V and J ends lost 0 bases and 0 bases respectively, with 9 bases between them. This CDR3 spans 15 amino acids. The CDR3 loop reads CASSLWQGPSYEQYF. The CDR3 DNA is TGTGCCAGCAGTTTATGGCAGGGCCCCTCCTACGAGCAGTACTTC.

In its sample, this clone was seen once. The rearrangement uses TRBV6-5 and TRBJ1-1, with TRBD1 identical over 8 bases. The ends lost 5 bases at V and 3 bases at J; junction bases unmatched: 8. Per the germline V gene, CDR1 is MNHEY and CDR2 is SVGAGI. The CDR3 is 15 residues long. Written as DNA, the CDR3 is TGTGCCAGCAGTCAACAGGGGGGGTGGGACACTGAAGCTTTCTTT. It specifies CASSQQGGWDTEAFF.

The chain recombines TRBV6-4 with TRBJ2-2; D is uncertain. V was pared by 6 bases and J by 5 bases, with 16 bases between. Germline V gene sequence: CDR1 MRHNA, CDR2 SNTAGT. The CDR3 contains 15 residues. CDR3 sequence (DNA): TGTGCCAGCAGCCAGGACGGAATAAGTACCGGGGAGCTGTTTTTT. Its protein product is CASSQDGISTGELFF.

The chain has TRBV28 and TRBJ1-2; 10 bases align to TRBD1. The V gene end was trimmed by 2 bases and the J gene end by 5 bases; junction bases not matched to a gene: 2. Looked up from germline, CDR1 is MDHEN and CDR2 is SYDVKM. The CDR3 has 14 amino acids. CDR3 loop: CASSLDRGRYGYTF. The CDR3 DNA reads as TGTGCCAGCAGTTTAGACAGGGGGCGGTATGGCTACACCTTC.

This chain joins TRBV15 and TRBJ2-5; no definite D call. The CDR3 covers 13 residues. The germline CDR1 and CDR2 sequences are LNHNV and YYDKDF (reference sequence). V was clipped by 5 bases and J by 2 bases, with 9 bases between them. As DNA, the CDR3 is TGTGCCACCAGCTTGACGGGTCAAGAGACCCAGTACTTC. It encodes CATSLTGQETQYF.

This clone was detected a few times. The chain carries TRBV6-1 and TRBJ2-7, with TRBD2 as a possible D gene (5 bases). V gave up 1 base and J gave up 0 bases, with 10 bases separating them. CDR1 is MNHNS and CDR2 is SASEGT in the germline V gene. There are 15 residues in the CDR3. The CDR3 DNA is TGTGCCAGCAGTGAAGAAACGGGAAGCTCCTACGAGCAGTACTTC. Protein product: CASSEETGSSYEQYF.

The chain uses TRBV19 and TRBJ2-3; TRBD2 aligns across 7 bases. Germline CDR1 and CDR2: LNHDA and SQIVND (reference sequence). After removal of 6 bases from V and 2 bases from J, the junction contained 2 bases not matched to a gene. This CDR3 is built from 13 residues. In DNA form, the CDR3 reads TGTGCCAGTAGGGGACTAAACACAGATACGCAGTATTTT. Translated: CASRGLNTDTQYF.

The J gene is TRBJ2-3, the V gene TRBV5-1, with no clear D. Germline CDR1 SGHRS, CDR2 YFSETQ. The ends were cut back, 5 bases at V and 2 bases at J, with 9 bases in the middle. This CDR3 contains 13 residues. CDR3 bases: TGCGCCAGCAGTTTCGACGACACAGATACGCAGTATTTT. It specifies CASSFDDTDTQYF. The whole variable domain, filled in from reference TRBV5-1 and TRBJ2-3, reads KAGVTQTPRYLIKTRGQQVTLSCSPISGHRSVSWYQQTPGQGLQFLFEYFSETQRNKGNFPGRFSGRQFSNSRSEMNVSTLELGDSALYLCASSFDDTDTQYFGPGTRLTVL.

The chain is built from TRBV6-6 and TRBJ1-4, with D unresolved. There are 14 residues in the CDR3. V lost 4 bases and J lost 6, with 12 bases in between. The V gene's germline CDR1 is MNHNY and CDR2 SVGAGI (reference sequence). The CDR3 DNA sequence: TGTGCCAGCAGTTCGGGAGGCCTTTATGAAAAACTGTTTTTT. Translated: CASSSGGLYEKLFF.

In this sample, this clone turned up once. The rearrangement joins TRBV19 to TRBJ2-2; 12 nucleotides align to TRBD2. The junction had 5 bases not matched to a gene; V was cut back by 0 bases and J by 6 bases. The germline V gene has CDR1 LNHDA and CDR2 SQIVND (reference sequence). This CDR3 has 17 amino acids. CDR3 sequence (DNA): TGTGCCAGTAGTATAGATCCTAGCGGGAGGGCAGCCGGGGAGCTGTTTTTT. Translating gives CASSIDPSGRAAGELFF.

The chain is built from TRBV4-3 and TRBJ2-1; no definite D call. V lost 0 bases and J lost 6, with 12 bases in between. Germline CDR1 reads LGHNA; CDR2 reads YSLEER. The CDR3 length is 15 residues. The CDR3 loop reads CASSQEIRWVNEQFF. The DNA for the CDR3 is TGCGCCAGCAGCCAAGAGATCAGGTGGGTCAATGAGCAGTTCTTC.

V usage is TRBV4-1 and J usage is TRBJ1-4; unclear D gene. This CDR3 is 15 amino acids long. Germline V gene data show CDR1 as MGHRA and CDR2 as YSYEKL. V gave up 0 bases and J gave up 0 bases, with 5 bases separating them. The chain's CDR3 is CASSQDGATNEKLFF. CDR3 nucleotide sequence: TGCGCCAGCAGCCAAGACGGTGCAACTAATGAAAAACTGTTTTTT.

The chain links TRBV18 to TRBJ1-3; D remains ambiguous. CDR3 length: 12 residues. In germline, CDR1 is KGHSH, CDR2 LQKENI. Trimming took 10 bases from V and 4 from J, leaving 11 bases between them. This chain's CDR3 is CATARFGNTIYF. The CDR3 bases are TGTGCCACCGCAAGGTTCGGAAACACCATATATTTT.

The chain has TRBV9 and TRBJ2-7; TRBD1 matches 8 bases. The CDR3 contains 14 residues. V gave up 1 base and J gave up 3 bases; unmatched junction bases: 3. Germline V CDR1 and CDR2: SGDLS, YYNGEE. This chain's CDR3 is CASSVSGGLYEQYF. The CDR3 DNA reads TGTGCCAGCAGCGTATCAGGGGGCCTCTACGAGCAGTACTTC.

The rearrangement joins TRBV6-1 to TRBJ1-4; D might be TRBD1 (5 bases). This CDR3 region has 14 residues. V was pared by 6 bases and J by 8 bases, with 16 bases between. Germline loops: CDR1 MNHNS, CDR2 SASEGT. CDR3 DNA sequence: TGTGCCAGCAGGGTCCAAGGGACTGGAGAAAAACTGTTTTTT. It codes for CASRVQGTGEKLFF.

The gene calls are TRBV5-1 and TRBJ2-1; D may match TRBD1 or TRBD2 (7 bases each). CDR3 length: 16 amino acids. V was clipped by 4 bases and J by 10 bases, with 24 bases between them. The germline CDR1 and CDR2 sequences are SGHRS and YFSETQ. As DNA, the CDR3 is TGCGCCAGCAGCCGGCTGGGACAGCGGGACTTCCCCGAGCAGTTCTTC. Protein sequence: CASSRLGQRDFPEQFF.